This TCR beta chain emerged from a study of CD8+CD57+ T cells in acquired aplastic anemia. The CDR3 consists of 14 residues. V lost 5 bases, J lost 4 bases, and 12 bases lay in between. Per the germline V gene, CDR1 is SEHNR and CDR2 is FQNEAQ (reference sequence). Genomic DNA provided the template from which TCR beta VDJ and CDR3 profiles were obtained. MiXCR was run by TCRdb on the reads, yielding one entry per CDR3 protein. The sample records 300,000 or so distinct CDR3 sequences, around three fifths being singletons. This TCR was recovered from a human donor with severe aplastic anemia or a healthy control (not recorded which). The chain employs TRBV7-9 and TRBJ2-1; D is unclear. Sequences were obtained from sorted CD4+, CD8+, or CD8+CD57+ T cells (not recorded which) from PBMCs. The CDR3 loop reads CASSGRRHYNEQFF. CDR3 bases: TGTGCCAGCAGCGGACGGCGACATTACAATGAGCAGTTCTTC. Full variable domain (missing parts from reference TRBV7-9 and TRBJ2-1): DTGVSQNPRHKITKRGQNVTFRCDPISEHNRLYWYRQTLGQGPEFLTYFQNEAQLEKSRLLSDRFSAERPKGSFSTLEIQRTEQGDSAMYLCASSGRRHYNEQFFGPGTRLTVL.